The clone carrying this T cell receptor (beta chain) was found many times. Its antigen is still unknown. Time point specified: technical triplicate 1. The sorted libraries took 850,000 to 1,000,000 CD4+ or CD8+ T cells. This record comes from a study of neurological immune-mediated disorders. General study points: None of the CDR3 amino acid sequences of expanded clones were shared across subjects, and this suggested private repertoires in all groups.

MiXCR was run by TCRdb on the 5' RACE reads, yielding one entry per CDR3 protein. This table has 20,000 to 25,000 distinct CDR3 sequences, roughly an eighth appearing once. Input material: CD4+ T cells from blood. This receptor was obtained from a female donor with HTLV-1-associated myelopathy (HAM/TSP).

CDR3 sequence (DNA): TGTGCCAGCAGCTTAATAGGGGGGGGCTCCTACAATGAGCAGTTCTTC. Its protein is CASSLIGGGSYNEQFF. The chain joins TRBV7-3 to TRBJ2-1, with D perhaps matching TRBD2 (7 bases). The V end was cut by 1 base, the J end by 0 bases, with 10 bases between. The length of the CDR3 is 16 residues. Germline V gene data show CDR1 as SGHTA and CDR2 as FQGTGA.